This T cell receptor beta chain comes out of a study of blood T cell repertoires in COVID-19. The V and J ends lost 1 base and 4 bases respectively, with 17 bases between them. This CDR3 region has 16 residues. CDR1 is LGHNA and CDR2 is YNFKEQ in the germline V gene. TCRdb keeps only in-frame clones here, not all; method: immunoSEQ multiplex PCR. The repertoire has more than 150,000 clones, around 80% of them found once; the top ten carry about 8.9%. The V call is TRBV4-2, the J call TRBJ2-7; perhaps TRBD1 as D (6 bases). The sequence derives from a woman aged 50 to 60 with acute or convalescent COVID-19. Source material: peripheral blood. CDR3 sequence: CASSQASKQGIYEQYF. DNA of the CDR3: TGTGCCAGCAGCCAAGCATCGAAACAGGGTATTTACGAGCAGTACTTC.